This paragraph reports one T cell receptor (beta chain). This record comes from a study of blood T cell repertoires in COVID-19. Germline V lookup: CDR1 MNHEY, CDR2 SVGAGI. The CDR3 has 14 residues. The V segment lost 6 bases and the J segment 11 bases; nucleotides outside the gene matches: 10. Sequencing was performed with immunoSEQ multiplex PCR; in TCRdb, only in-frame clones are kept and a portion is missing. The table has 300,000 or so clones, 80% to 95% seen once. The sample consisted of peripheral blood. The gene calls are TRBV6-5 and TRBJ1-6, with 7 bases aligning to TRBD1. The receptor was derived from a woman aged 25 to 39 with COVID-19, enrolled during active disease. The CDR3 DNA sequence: TGTGCCAGCAGACTCCGGGACAGCAGTCCACCCCTCCACTTT. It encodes CASRLRDSSPPLHF.